This TCR beta chain was sequenced for a study of blood T cell repertoires in COVID-19. The overall study: Sites across the United States, Italy and Spain contributed samples from acute and convalescent COVID-19. The cDNA or gDNA used as material had been derived from T cells, B-cell-depleted T cells, or PBMCs.

V lost 7 bases to trimming and J lost 0 bases; unmatched junction nucleotides: 6. This CDR3 region has 15 residues. In germline, CDR1 is WNHNN, CDR2 SYGVQD (reference sequence). In the source study's methods: Cell counts per sample came from amplifying reference gene primers. Assay: immunoSEQ multiplex PCR; the TCRdb copy retains only in-frame clones and omits some. Clone size and V and J calls were adopted from that table, with D and trimming inferred from the DNA. The sample holds under 150,000 clones, nearly 90% seen once. The sequencing sample was made of peripheral blood. V gene TRBV10-1 combines with J gene TRBJ1-5; 7 bases agree with TRBD1. This receptor was taken from a woman in her seventies who had recovered from COVID-19. The chain's CDR3 is CASIKQGISNQPQHF. The CDR3, as DNA: TGCGCCAGCATAAAACAGGGGATTAGCAATCAGCCCCAGCATTTT.